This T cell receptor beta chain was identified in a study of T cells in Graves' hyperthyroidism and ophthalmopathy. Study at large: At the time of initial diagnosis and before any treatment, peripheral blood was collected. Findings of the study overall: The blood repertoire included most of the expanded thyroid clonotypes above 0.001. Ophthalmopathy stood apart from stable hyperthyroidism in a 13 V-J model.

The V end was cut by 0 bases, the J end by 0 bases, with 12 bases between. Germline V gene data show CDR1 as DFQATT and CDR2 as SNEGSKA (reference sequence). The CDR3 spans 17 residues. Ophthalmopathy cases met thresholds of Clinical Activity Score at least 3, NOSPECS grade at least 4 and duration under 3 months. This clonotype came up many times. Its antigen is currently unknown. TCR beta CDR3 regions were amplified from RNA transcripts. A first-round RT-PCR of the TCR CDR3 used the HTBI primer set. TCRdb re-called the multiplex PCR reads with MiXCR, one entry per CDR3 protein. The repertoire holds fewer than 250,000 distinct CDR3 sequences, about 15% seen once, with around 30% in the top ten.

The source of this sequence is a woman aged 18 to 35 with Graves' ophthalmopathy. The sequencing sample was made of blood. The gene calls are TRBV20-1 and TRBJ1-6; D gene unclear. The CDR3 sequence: CSARDYRESSYNSPLHF. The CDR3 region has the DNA TGCAGTGCTAGAGATTACCGGGAGAGCTCCTATAATTCACCCCTCCACTTT.